Sequencing of this T cell receptor (beta chain) was carried out in a study of cytomegalovirus exposure and HLA in healthy donors. Turning to the study itself: The study's early data release held some 85 million unique TCRs from HLA-typed donors. Study-wide points: 164 TCR beta chains were listed as cytomegalovirus-associated. Later analysis associated a missense DCLRE1C variant with TCR beta V- and J-gene trimming.

With respect to this clone: What it binds is not known.

Germline CDR1 and CDR2: SEHNR and FQNEAQ (reference sequence). The CDR3 totals 14 residues. J was trimmed by 3 bases and V by 6 bases; bases with no gene match: 2. Vbeta (60) and Jbeta (13) primers were used in the PCR. How the authors handled the data: In a later analysis, around 87 million unique TCR beta chains included roughly 11 million shared by two or more donors. The method was immunoSEQ multiplex PCR; TCRdb's version includes in-frame clones alone and lacks a portion of them. V and J calls and clone size are copied from that table; D and trimming were computed from the DNA. Altogether 100,000 to 150,000 clones are present, around 73% being singletons, with the ten largest covering approximately 1.5%.

This receptor was obtained from a female donor in good health and CMV-seronegative. The chain carries TRBV7-9 and TRBJ2-2; the match to TRBD1 covers 9 bases. Material: PBMCs. CDR3 nucleotides: TGTGCCAGCAGAAGGGACAGGGACACCGGGGAGCTGTTTTTT. As protein: CASRRDRDTGELFF.